This T cell receptor beta chain was documented in a study of T-cell memory formation after mild COVID-19. This clonotype appeared a few times. Unmatched junction bases numbered 5, after V lost 6 bases and J lost 3 bases. From germline, CDR1 is SNHLY and CDR2 FYNNEI. There are 14 residues in the CDR3. The authors produced TCR alpha and TCR beta cDNA libraries with sample barcodes and UMIs by 5'RACE using constant-segment primers. TCRdb analysed the 5' RACE reads with MiXCR anew, one entry per CDR3 protein. The sample holds about 140,000 distinct CDR3 sequences, 14% seen once. The sample was PBMCs or a T cell subset sorted from them (not recorded which). The J gene is TRBJ2-7, the V gene TRBV2; 10 bases match TRBD1. This receptor was obtained from an adult woman who had mild COVID-19 (a few samples of this study predate the infection). Cell type and time point are not known. CDR3 in amino acids: CASRGGQGSYEQYF. The DNA of the CDR3 is TGTGCCAGCAGAGGGGGACAGGGGAGCTACGAGCAGTACTTC. The full variable domain, its missing parts supplied by reference TRBV2 and TRBJ2-7, is EPEVTQTPSHQVTQMGQEVILRCVPISNHLYFYWYRQILGQKVEFLVSFYNNEISEKSEIFDDQFSVERPDGSNFTLKIRSTKLEDSAMYFCASRGGQGSYEQYFGPGTRLTVT.